The clone carrying this TCR beta chain appeared once. Its antigen is not known. These data originate in a study of shared clonotypes between healthy human individuals. General study results and limits: Shared across a few donors were about 4.8% of the naive CD4 clonotypes. Inspection by rarefaction showed sorted-subset sequencing to be incomplete despite large depth.

Naive CD4+ cells were CD45RA-selected; the remaining cells were memory. Germline V gene sequence: CDR1 SGDLS, CDR2 YYNGEE. The CDR3 has 19 residues. V gave up 0 bases and J gave up 4 bases; unmatched junction bases: 15. Assay used: immunoSEQ multiplex PCR; TCRdb lists only in-frame clones, some missing. The data show about 2.3 million clones, less than 95% seen once. The sequencing sample was made of naive CD4+ T cells from PBMCs. Described subset: CD45RA+ positively selected. This chain links TRBV9 with TRBJ2-3; 9 nucleotides match TRBD2. The sequence was collected from a man aged 18 to 29 in good health. Some clones in this sample may be carry-over from other donors' samples. CDR3 nucleotide sequence: TGTGCCAGCAGCGTAGAATCGAGGGGCGGGAGGGCCAGGGCAGATACGCAGTATTTT. It encodes CASSVESRGGRARADTQYF.